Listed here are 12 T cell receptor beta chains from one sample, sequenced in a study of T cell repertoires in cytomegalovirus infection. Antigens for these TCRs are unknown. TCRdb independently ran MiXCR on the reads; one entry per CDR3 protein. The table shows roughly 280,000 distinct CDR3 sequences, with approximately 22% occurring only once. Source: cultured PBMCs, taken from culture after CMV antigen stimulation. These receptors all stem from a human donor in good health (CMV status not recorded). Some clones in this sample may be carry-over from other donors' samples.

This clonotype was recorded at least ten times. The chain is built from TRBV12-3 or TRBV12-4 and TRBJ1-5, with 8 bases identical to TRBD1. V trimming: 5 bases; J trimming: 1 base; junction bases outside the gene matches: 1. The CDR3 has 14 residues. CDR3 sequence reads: CASSRDRSNQPQHF. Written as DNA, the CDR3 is TGTGCCAGCAGTCGGGACAGGAGCAATCAGCCCCAGCATTTT.

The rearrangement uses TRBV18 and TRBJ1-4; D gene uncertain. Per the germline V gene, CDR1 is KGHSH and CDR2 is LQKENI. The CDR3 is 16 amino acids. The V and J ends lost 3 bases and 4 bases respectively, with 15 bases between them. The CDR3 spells CASSPGRPNDNEKLFF. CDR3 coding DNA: TGTGCCAGCTCACCGGGGAGGCCGAATGATAATGAAAAACTGTTTTTT. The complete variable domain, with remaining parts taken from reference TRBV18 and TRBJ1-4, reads NAGVMQNPRHLVRRRGQEARLRCSPMKGHSHVYWYRQLPEEGLKFMVYLQKENIIDESGMPKERFSAEFPKEGPSILRIQQVVRGDSAAYFCASSPGRPNDNEKLFFGSGTQLSVL.

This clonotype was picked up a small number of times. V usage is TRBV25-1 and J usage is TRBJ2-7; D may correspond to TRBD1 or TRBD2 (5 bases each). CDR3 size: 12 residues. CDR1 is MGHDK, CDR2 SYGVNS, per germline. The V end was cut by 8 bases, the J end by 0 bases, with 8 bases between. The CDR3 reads CASGGTSYEQYF. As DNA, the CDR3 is TGTGCCAGCGGGGGTACCTCCTACGAGCAGTACTTC.

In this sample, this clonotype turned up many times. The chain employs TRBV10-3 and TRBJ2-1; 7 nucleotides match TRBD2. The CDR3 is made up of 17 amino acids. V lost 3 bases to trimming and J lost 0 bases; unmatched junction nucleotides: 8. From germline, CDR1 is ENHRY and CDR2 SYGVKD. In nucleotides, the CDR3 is TGTGCCATCAGTGAATCGGGCGGGGGTAGCTCCTACAATGAGCAGTTCTTC. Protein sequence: CAISESGGGSSYNEQFF.

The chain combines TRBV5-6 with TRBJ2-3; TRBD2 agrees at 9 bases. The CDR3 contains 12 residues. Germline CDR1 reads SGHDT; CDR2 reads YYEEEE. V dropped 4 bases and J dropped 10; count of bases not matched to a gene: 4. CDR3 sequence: CASSPASGAQYF. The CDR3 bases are TGTGCCAGCAGCCCAGCTAGCGGGGCGCAGTATTTT.

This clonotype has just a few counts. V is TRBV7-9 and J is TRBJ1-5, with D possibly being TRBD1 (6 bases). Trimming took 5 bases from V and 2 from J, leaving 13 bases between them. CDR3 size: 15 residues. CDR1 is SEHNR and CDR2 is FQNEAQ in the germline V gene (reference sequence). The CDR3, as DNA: TGTGCCAGCAGCCGGGACATAAGGGGCAATCAGCCCCAGCATTTT. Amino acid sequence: CASSRDIRGNQPQHF.

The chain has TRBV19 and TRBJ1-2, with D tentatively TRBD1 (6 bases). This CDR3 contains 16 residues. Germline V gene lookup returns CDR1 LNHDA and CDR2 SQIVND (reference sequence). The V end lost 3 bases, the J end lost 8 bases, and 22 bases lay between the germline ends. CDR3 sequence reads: CASSITMSQGHSGYTF. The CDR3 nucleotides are TGTGCCAGTAGTATTACTATGAGTCAGGGACACAGCGGCTACACCTTC.

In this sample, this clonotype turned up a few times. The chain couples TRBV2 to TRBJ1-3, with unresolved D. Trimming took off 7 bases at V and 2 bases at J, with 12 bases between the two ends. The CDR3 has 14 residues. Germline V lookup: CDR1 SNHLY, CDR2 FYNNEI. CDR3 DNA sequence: TGTGCCAGCACCGCATGGGGAGCTGGAAACACCATATATTTT. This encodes CASTAWGAGNTIYF.

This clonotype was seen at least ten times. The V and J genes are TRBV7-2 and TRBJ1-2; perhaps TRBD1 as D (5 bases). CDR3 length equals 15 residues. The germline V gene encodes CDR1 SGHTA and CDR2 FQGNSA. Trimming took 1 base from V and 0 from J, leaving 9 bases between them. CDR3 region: CASSLVWDANYGYTF. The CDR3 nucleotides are TGTGCCAGCAGCTTAGTGTGGGACGCTAACTATGGCTACACCTTC.

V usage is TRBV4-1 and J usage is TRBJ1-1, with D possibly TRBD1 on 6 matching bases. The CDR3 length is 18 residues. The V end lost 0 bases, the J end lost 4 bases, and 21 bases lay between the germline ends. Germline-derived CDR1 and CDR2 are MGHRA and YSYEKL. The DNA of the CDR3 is TGCGCCAGCAGCCAAGATAGGGGGGCAGGGGAAGACGGCACTGAAGCTTTCTTT. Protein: CASSQDRGAGEDGTEAFF.

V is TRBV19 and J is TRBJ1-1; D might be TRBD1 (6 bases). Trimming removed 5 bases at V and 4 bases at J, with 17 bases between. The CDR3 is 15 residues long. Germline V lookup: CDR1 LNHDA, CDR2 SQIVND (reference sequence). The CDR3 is CASSEQGPLVTEAFF. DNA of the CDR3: TGTGCCAGTAGTGAGCAGGGGCCTCTGGTCACTGAAGCTTTCTTT.

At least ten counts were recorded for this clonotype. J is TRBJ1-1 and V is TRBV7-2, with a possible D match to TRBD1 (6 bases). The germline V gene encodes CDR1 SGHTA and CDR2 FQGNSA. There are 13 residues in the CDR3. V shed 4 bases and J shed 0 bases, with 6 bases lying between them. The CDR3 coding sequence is TGTGCCAGCAGCTCAGGGGTGAACACTGAAGCTTTCTTT. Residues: CASSSGVNTEAFF.